Each of the 15 T cell receptor beta chains below was sequenced from the same sample in a study of early T cells in non-severe SARS-CoV-2 infection. Each CDR3 protein gets one entry after TCRdb re-called the 5' RACE reads with MiXCR. There are about 48,000 distinct CDR3 sequences in the sample; roughly 13% occur only once, and around 9.6% lies in the top ten. Sequencing was carried out using whole blood. These receptor sequences come from an adult who was a healthcare worker with PCR-confirmed SARS-CoV-2 infection or an uninfected control (not recorded which).

V is TRBV7-9 and J is TRBJ1-1; TRBD1 might be the D (6 bases). V gave up 5 bases and J gave up 3 bases, with 13 bases separating them. The CDR3 is made up of 14 amino acids. CDR1 and CDR2 (germline): SEHNR, FQNEAQ (reference sequence). In DNA, the CDR3 is TGTGCCAGCAGCACACAGGGCCAGCACACTGAAGCTTTCTTT. It specifies CASSTQGQHTEAFF. The whole variable domain, filled in from reference TRBV7-9 and TRBJ1-1, reads DTGVSQNPRHKITKRGQNVTFRCDPISEHNRLYWYRQTLGQGPEFLTYFQNEAQLEKSRLLSDRFSAERPKGSFSTLEIQRTEQGDSAMYLCASSTQGQHTEAFFGQGTRLTVV.

This clonotype was picked up many times. The chain joins TRBV7-9 to TRBJ1-2, with 9 bases aligning to TRBD1. V shed 5 bases and J 8 bases; nucleotides not matched to a gene: 6. Germline V gene sequence: CDR1 SEHNR, CDR2 FQNEAQ (reference sequence). This CDR3 has 13 residues. The CDR3 loop is CASSAQGARGYTF. The CDR3 DNA follows: TGTGCCAGCAGCGCACAGGGGGCAAGAGGCTACACCTTC.

The CDR3, as DNA: TGCAGTGCTAGACGGAGCAGCTCCTACAATGAGCAGTTCTTC. Amino acids: CSARRSSSYNEQFF. This rearrangement joins TRBV20-1 to TRBJ2-1; no firm D call. Trimming took off 2 bases at V and 0 bases at J, with 8 bases between the two ends. The CDR3 spans 14 residues. Germline CDR1 reads DFQATT; CDR2 reads SNEGSKA (reference sequence).

A few counts support this clonotype. The chain combines TRBV10-3 with TRBJ2-2; the D is unclear. From germline, CDR1 is ENHRY and CDR2 SYGVKD. This CDR3 has 13 amino acids. Trimming took 6 bases from V and 3 from J, leaving 8 bases between them. CDR3 bases: TGTGCCATCAGACACAGAGACACCGGGGAGCTGTTTTTT. Its protein product is CAIRHRDTGELFF.

This clonotype turned up a few times. The rearrangement uses TRBV2 and TRBJ1-5; D remains ambiguous. The CDR3 covers 12 residues. Trimming took off 6 bases at V and 7 bases at J, with 10 bases between the two ends. The germline CDR1 and CDR2 sequences are SNHLY and FYNNEI. CDR3 sequence (DNA): TGTGCCAGCAGGCGGGAAGGGCAGCCCCAGCATTTT. It yields the protein CASRREGQPQHF. Full variable domain (missing parts from reference TRBV2 and TRBJ1-5): EPEVTQTPSHQVTQMGQEVILRCVPISNHLYFYWYRQILGQKVEFLVSFYNNEISEKSEIFDDQFSVERPDGSNFTLKIRSTKLEDSAMYFCASRREGQPQHFGDGTRLSIL.

In its sample, this clonotype was seen many times. The V call is TRBV27, the J call TRBJ2-1, with TRBD1 identical over 9 bases. J lost 14 bases, V lost 5 bases, and 13 bases had no gene match. Per germline, CDR1 MNHEY and CDR2 SMNVEV (reference sequence). The length of the CDR3 is 14 residues. The CDR3 reads CASSPSPGQGWEFF. The CDR3 nucleotides read TGTGCCAGCAGTCCGTCACCGGGACAGGGATGGGAGTTCTTC.

V gene TRBV30 combines with J gene TRBJ2-5; 7 bases map to TRBD2. The CDR3 runs to 11 residues. The V and J ends lost 2 bases and 13 bases, in that order; junction bases with no gene match: 7. Germline-derived CDR1 and CDR2 are GTSNPN and SVGIG (reference sequence). CDR3 loop: CAWSLGREGYF. The CDR3 DNA reads TGTGCCTGGAGTCTAGGAAGGGAGGGGTACTTC.

This clonotype was counted only a few times. J is TRBJ2-5 and V is TRBV6-2 or TRBV6-3; no reliable D call. CDR3 size: 14 residues. Germline V CDR1 and CDR2: MNHEY, SVGEGT. V was trimmed by 2 bases and J by 5 bases, leaving 12 bases between them. The CDR3 protein is CASSYGVSGETQYF. In DNA form, the CDR3 reads TGTGCCAGCAGTTACGGCGTTTCTGGGGAGACCCAGTACTTC.

The chain is built from TRBV12-3 or TRBV12-4 and TRBJ1-2, with D possibly TRBD1 on 5 matching bases. CDR3 size: 14 residues. Trimming took 6 bases from V and 4 from J, leaving 15 bases between them. The DNA for the CDR3 is TGTGCCAGCAGCTCCCAGGGTGGCGGCTATGGCTACACCTTC. It specifies CASSSQGGGYGYTF.

Many counts were recorded for this clonotype. A read error may account for a junction end that differs from germline. V and J are TRBV29-1 and TRBJ2-7; perhaps TRBD1 as D (6 bases). The CDR3 consists of 13 residues. Germline V gives CDR1 SQVTM, CDR2 ANQGSEA. Written as DNA, the CDR3 is TGCAGCGTTGAAGGGGGACAACCATACGAGCAGTGCTTC. Protein: CSVEGGQPYEQCF.

This clonotype has at least ten counts. This chain connects TRBV27 to TRBJ2-7, with D perhaps matching TRBD1 (5 bases). Looked up from germline, CDR1 is MNHEY and CDR2 is SMNVEV (reference sequence). V was pared by 4 bases and J by 4 bases, with 17 bases between. CDR3 length equals 15 residues. The CDR3 loop is CASSSTGSGAYEQYF. As DNA, the CDR3 is TGTGCCAGCAGTTCCACAGGTTCTGGGGCGTACGAGCAGTACTTC.

This clonotype was counted a few times. This chain uses TRBV6-6 with TRBJ1-4, with TRBD1 matching over 7 bases. Germline lookup yields CDR1 MNHNY and CDR2 SVGAGI (reference sequence). The CDR3 runs to 14 residues. After removal of 7 bases from V and 8 bases from J, the junction contained 10 bases not matched to a gene. The CDR3 DNA follows: TGTGCCAGCACCCGACAGGGCCTTAGGGAAAAACTGTTTTTT. Translated: CASTRQGLREKLFF.

This clonotype has a count of ten or more. The chain employs TRBV6-2 or TRBV6-3 and TRBJ1-1; D gene unclear. CDR3 length equals 13 residues. V was pared by 0 bases and J by 7 bases, with 9 bases between. Germline CDR1 MNHEY, CDR2 SVGEGT. The CDR3 loop is CASSYSNYGEAFF. The DNA for the CDR3 is TGTGCCAGCAGTTACTCGAACTACGGTGAAGCTTTCTTT.

This clonotype has ten or more counts. V and J are TRBV3-1 and TRBJ1-1, with TRBD1 matching 9 bases. Germline values: CDR1 LGHDT, CDR2 YNNKEL (reference sequence). The CDR3 length is 15 residues. With 6 bases clipped from V and 4 bases from J, the junction kept 9 bases outside the gene matches. CDR3 sequence: CASSLRTGAFTEAFF. The CDR3 DNA reads TGTGCCAGCAGTCTGAGGACAGGGGCATTCACTGAAGCTTTCTTT.

This clonotype was seen a handful of times. The rearrangement uses TRBV5-1 and TRBJ2-7; the match to TRBD2 covers 8 bases. CDR1 and CDR2 from the germline V gene are SGHRS and YFSETQ. The V gene end was trimmed by 3 bases and the J gene end by 5 bases; junction bases not matched to a gene: 22. This CDR3 has 19 amino acids. CDR3 sequence (DNA): TGCGCCAGCAGCTCTGGAGAGCTTCCGGGACTAGTAAGGCCCCACGAGCAGTACTTC. Translation gives CASSSGELPGLVRPHEQYF.